The present T cell receptor beta chain was sequenced within a study of blood T cell repertoires in COVID-19. Study-wide context: Some COVID-19 samples were acute and others convalescent; all came from the United States, Italy and Spain.

Clones were read by immunoSEQ multiplex PCR, and TCRdb kept only the in-frame ones, dropping some. This table has hundreds of thousands of clones, around four fifths appearing once. CDR3 length equals 17 residues. Trimming removed 4 bases at V and 1 base at J, with 20 bases between. Germline V gene lookup returns CDR1 SGDLS and CDR2 YYNGEE. The V gene is TRBV9, the J gene TRBJ1-1; D might be TRBD1 (5 bases). This clonotype originated in a man between 40 and 49 years old with acute or convalescent COVID-19. Sequences were obtained from peripheral blood. The CDR3 protein is CASSLAPTGLRNTEAFF. The CDR3 coding sequence is TGTGCCAGCAGCCTAGCCCCCACAGGCCTTAGGAACACTGAAGCTTTCTTT. The variable domain in full, with the rest retrieved from reference TRBV9 and TRBJ1-1, is DSGVTQTPKHLITATGQRVTLRCSPRSGDLSVYWYQQSLDQGLQFLIQYYNGEERAKGNILERFSAQQFPDLHSELNLSSLELGDSALYFCASSLAPTGLRNTEAFFGQGTRLTVV.